The 8 T cell receptor beta chains presented below share a single source sample, sequenced in a study of T cell responses to AZD1222 COVID-19 vaccine. The data were produced by immunoSEQ multiplex PCR, yet TCRdb's version contains in-frame clones alone and is incomplete. The sample contains about 160,000 clones, approximately 90% of which appear only once. Sample: peripheral blood, taken 28 days after the second AZD1222 dose. The receptors were gathered from an adult who received the AZD1222 COVID-19 vaccine.

The sample holds a few counts of this clone. The chain combines TRBV7-9 with TRBJ2-3, with D uncertain. Germline loops: CDR1 SEHNR, CDR2 FQNEAQ (reference sequence). Trimming shortened V by 3 bases and J by 0 bases, and 10 bases separated the two germline ends. The CDR3 sequence is 15 residues long. The CDR3 DNA reads TGTGCCAGCAGCTTGACGGGCCTTAGCACAGATACGCAGTATTTT. Encoded protein: CASSLTGLSTDTQYF.

This clone is medium-sized. The chain uses TRBV5-1 and TRBJ2-3; TRBD1 aligns across 8 bases. V lost 4 bases, J lost 5 bases, and 6 bases stayed unmatched. Germline V gene data show CDR1 as SGHRS and CDR2 as YFSETQ. The CDR3 has 14 residues. The DNA for the CDR3 is TGCGCCAGCAGCATCGGACAGGGCGGAGATACGCAGTATTTT. Residues: CASSIGQGGDTQYF.

This clone came up a few times. This specimen includes other DNA sequences encoding the same CDR3. The rearrangement joins TRBV18 to TRBJ2-2, with D uncertain. Between the trimmed V and J ends, which lost 3 bases and 0 bases, there was a span of 5 bases. Germline V gives CDR1 KGHSH, CDR2 LQKENI. The CDR3 totals 14 residues. The CDR3 spells CASSPLANTGELFF. Here the CDR3 DNA reads TGTGCCAGCTCACCCCTAGCGAACACCGGGGAGCTGTTTTTT.

J is TRBJ2-1 and V is TRBV7-9, with a weak D call TRBD1 (7 bases). The V gene's germline CDR1 is SEHNR and CDR2 FQNEAQ (reference sequence). The germline V and J ends were trimmed by 5 bases and 8 bases, with 10 bases remaining between them. The CDR3 loop spans 12 amino acids. In DNA, the CDR3 is TGTGCCAGCAGCCGCAGGGGGGATGAGCAGTTCTTC. This encodes CASSRRGDEQFF. The whole variable domain, remainder taken from reference TRBV7-9 and TRBJ2-1, is DTGVSQNPRHKITKRGQNVTFRCDPISEHNRLYWYRQTLGQGPEFLTYFQNEAQLEKSRLLSDRFSAERPKGSFSTLEIQRTEQGDSAMYLCASSRRGDEQFFGPGTRLTVL.

The V call is TRBV7-9, the J call TRBJ1-2; maybe TRBD1 (5 bases). V dropped 5 bases and J dropped 7 bases, with 23 bases sitting between them. CDR1 is SEHNR and CDR2 is FQNEAQ in the germline V gene (reference sequence). The CDR3 length is 16 residues. This CDR3 reads CASSGIKGGDGGGYTF. The CDR3 DNA sequence: TGTGCCAGCAGCGGGATCAAGGGCGGAGATGGGGGTGGCTACACCTTC.

The gene calls are TRBV6-5 and TRBJ2-7; the D call may be TRBD1 or TRBD2 (5 bases each). Looked up from germline, CDR1 is MNHEY and CDR2 is SVGAGI. The ends were cut back, 6 bases at V and 0 bases at J, with 12 bases in the middle. This CDR3 is built from 14 residues. CDR3 in amino acids: CASRRAGTSYEQYF. CDR3 bases: TGTGCCAGCAGGAGGGCCGGGACCTCCTACGAGCAGTACTTC.

The V and J genes are TRBV12-5 and TRBJ1-2, with 8 positions matching TRBD1. V lost 1 base to trimming and J lost 0 bases; unmatched junction nucleotides: 4. Germline CDR1 LGHNT, CDR2 FRNRAP. This CDR3 is built from 16 residues. The chain's CDR3 is CASGLDGTGTNYGYTF. CDR3 sequence (DNA): TGTGCTAGTGGTTTGGATGGGACAGGTACTAACTATGGCTACACCTTC.

The CDR3 loop is CASSLGLAQETQYF. CDR3 bases: TGCGCCAGCAGCTTGGGACTAGCCCAAGAGACCCAGTACTTC. The chain is built from TRBV5-1 and TRBJ2-5, with 7 nucleotides matching TRBD2. V was clipped by 0 bases and J by 1 base; unmatched bases: 0. CDR3 length equals 14 residues. The germline CDR1 and CDR2 sequences are SGHRS and YFSETQ. The complete variable domain, with remaining parts taken from reference TRBV5-1 and TRBJ2-5, reads KAGVTQTPRYLIKTRGQQVTLSCSPISGHRSVSWYQQTPGQGLQFLFEYFSETQRNKGNFPGRFSGRQFSNSRSEMNVSTLELGDSALYLCASSLGLAQETQYFGPGTRLLVL.